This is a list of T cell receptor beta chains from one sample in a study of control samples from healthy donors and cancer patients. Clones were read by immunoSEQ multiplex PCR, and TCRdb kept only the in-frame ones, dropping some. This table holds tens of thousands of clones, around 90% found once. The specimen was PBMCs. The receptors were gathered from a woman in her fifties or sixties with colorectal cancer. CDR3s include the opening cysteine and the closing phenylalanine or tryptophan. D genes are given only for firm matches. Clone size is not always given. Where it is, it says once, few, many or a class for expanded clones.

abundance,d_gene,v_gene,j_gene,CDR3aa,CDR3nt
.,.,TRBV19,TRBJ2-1,CASSMRGSFYNEQFF,TGTGCCAGTAGTATGCGCGGGTCATTCTACAATGAGCAGTTCTTC
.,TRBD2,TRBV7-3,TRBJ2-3,CASTPMAGGVPDTQYF,TGTGCCAGCACCCCTATGGCGGGAGGGGTGCCAGATACGCAGTATTTT
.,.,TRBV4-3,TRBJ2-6,CASSQDGESSGANVLTF,TGCGCCAGCAGCCAAGACGGGGAGAGCTCTGGGGCCAACGTCCTGACTTTC
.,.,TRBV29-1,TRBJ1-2,CSVEENYGYTF,TGCAGCGTTGAAGAAAACTATGGCTACACCTTC
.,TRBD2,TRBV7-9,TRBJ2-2,CASSPSGKNTGELFF,TGTGCCAGCAGCCCCAGCGGGAAGAACACCGGGGAGCTGTTTTTT
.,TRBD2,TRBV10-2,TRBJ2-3,CASSETSGGADTQYF,TGCGCCAGCAGTGAGACTAGCGGGGGGGCAGATACGCAGTATTTT
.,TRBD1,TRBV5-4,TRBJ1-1,CASSPTDRDTEAFF,TGTGCCAGCAGCCCCACGGACAGGGACACTGAAGCTTTCTTT
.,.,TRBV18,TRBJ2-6,CASSAQGGSGANVLTF,TGTGCCAGCTCCGCCCAGGGCGGCTCTGGGGCCAACGTCCTGACTTTC
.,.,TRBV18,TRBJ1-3,CASSPGENTIYF,TGTGCCAGCTCACCGGGGGAAAACACCATATATTTT
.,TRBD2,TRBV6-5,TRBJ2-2,CASKRLERGPGELFF,TGTGCCAGCAAGCGGTTAGAGCGGGGCCCCGGGGAGCTGTTTTTT
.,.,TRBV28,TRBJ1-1,CASRDRQGDTEAFF,TGTGCCAGCAGGGATCGTCAAGGGGACACTGAAGCTTTCTTT
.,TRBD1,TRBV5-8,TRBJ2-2,CASSIGTVNTGELFF,TGTGCCAGCAGCATCGGGACAGTGAACACCGGGGAGCTGTTTTTT
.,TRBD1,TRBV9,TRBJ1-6,CASSVVDRGNSPLHF,TGTGCCAGCAGCGTAGTGGACAGGGGTAATTCACCCCTCCACTTT
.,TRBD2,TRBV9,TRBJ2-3,CASTGLAGGDTQYF,TGTGCCAGCACTGGACTAGCGGGGGGAGATACGCAGTATTTT
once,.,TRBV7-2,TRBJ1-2,CASSWGRTGTGYGYTF,TGTGCCAGCAGCTGGGGTCGGACGGGCACCGGCTATGGCTACACCTTC
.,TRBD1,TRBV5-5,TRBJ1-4,CASSSGQINEKLFF,TGTGCCAGCAGCTCGGGACAGATTAATGAAAAACTGTTTTTT
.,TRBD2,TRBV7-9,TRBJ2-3,CASSSSGDTQYF,TGTGCCAGCAGCTCTAGCGGTGATACGCAGTATTTT
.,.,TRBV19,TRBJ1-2,CASISWGYGYTF,TGTGCCAGTATATCCTGGGGCTATGGCTACACCTTC
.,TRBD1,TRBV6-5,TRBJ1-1,CATTGRNTEAFF,TGTGCCACGACAGGGAGGAACACTGAAGCTTTCTTT
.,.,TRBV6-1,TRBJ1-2,CASSDPLGTNYGYTF,TGTGCCAGCAGTGATCCCCTTGGGACTAACTATGGCTACACCTTC
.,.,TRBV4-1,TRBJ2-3,CASSTPAGRTDTQYF,TGCGCCAGCAGCACCCCCGCCGGGAGAACAGATACGCAGTATTTT
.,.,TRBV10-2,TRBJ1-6,CASSETYYNSPLHF,TGCGCCAGCAGTGAGACCTACTATAATTCACCCCTCCACTTT